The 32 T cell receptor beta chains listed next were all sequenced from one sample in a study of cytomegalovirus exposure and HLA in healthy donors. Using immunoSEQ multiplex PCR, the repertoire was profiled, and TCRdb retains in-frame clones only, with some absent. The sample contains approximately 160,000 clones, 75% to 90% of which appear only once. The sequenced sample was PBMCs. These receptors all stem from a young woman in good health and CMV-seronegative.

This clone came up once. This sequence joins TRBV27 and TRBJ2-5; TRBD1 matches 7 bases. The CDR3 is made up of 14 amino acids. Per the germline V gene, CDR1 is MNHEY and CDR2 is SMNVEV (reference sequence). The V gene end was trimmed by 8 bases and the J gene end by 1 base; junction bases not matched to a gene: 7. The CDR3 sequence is CASGTRGFQETQYF. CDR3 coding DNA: TGTGCCAGCGGAACCAGGGGGTTCCAAGAGACCCAGTACTTC.

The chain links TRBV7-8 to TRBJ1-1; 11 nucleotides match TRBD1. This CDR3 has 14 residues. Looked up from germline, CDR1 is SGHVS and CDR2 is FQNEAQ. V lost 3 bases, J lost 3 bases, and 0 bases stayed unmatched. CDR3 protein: CASSLGQGDTEAFF. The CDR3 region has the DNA TGTGCCAGCAGCTTGGGACAGGGGGACACTGAAGCTTTCTTT. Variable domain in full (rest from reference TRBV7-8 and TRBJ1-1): GAGVSQSPRYKVAKRGQDVALRCDPISGHVSLFWYQQALGQGPEFLTYFQNEAQLDKSGLPSDRFFAERPEGSVSTLKIQRTQQEDSAVYLCASSLGQGDTEAFFGQGTRLTVV.

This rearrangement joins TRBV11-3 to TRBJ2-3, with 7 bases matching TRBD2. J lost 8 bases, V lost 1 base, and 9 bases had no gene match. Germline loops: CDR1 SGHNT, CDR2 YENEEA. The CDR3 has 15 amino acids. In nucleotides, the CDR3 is TGTGCCAGCAGCTTAGGTTTTGGGGGGGGAGGTACGCAGTATTTT. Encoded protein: CASSLGFGGGGTQYF.

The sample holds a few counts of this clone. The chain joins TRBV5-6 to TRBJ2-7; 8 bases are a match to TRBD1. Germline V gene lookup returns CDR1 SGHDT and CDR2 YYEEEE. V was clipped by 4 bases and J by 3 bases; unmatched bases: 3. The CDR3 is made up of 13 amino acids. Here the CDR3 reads CASSPGQVYEQYF. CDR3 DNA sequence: TGTGCCAGCAGCCCGGGACAGGTCTACGAGCAGTACTTC.

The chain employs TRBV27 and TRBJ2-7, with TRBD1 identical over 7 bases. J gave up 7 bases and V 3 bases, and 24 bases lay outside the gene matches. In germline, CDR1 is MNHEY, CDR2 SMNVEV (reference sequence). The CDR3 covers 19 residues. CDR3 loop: CASSLFGDREDPFRREQYF. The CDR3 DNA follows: TGTGCCAGCAGTTTGTTCGGGGACAGAGAAGACCCCTTTCGGCGGGAGCAGTACTTC.

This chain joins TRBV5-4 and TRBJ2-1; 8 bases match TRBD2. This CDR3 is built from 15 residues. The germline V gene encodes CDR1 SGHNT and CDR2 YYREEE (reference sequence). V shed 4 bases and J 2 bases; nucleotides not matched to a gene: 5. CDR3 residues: CASSLSGVTYNEQFF. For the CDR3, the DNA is TGTGCCAGCAGCCTTAGCGGGGTTACCTACAATGAGCAGTTCTTC.

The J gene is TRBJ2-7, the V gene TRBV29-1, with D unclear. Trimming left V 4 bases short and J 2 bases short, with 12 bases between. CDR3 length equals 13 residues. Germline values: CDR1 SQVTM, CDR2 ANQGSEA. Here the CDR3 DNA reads TGCAGCGTTGTGGCGGCGATTACCTACGAGCAGTACTTC. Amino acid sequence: CSVVAAITYEQYF.

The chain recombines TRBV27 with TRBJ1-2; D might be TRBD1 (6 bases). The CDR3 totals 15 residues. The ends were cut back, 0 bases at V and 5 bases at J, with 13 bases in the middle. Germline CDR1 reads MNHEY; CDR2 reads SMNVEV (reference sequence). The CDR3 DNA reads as TGTGCCAGCAGTTTATCCAGGGGCGCAGGGTATGGCTACACCTTC. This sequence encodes CASSLSRGAGYGYTF.

In nucleotides, the CDR3 is TGTGCCAGCAGCCCGCGGGGCAATCAGCCCCAGCATTTT. Translation: CASSPRGNQPQHF. The V call is TRBV7-9, the J call TRBJ1-5; D unresolved. Germline V gives CDR1 SEHNR, CDR2 FQNEAQ (reference sequence). Trimming took off 5 bases at V and 2 bases at J, with 7 bases between the two ends. The CDR3 length is 13 residues.

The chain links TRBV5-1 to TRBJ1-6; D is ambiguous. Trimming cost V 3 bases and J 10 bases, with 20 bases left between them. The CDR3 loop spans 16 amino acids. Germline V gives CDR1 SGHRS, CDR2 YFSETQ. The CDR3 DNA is TGCGCCAGCAGCTCGGGTGAGGGCGGGCTTGGATCACCCCTCCACTTT. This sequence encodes CASSSGEGGLGSPLHF. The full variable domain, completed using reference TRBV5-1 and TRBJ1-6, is KAGVTQTPRYLIKTRGQQVTLSCSPISGHRSVSWYQQTPGQGLQFLFEYFSETQRNKGNFPGRFSGRQFSNSRSEMNVSTLELGDSALYLCASSSGEGGLGSPLHFGNGTRLTVT.

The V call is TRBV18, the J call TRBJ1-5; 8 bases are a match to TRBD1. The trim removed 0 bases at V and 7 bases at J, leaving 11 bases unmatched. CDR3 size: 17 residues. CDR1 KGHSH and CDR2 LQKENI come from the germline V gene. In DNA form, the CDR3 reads TGTGCCAGCTCACCACCCGAGGCAGGGGGCTGGAGGCAGCCCCAGCATTTT. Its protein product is CASSPPEAGGWRQPQHF.

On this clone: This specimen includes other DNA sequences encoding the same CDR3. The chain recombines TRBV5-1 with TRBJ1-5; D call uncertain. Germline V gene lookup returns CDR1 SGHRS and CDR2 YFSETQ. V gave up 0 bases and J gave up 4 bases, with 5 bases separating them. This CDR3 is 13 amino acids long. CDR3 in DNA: TGCGCCAGCAGCTTGGGGGCGAATCAGCCCCAGCATTTT. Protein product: CASSLGANQPQHF. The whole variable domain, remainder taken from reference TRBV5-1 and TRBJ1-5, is KAGVTQTPRYLIKTRGQQVTLSCSPISGHRSVSWYQQTPGQGLQFLFEYFSETQRNKGNFPGRFSGRQFSNSRSEMNVSTLELGDSALYLCASSLGANQPQHFGDGTRLSIL.

As DNA, the CDR3 is TGTGCCAGCAGTGCATCCGGGGCCTACGAGCAGTACTTC. Its protein product is CASSASGAYEQYF. The chain links TRBV6-1 to TRBJ2-7; a possible D gene is TRBD2 (5 bases). Germline V CDR1 and CDR2: MNHNS, SASEGT. V lost 4 bases, J lost 2 bases, and 9 bases lay in between. CDR3 length: 13 residues.

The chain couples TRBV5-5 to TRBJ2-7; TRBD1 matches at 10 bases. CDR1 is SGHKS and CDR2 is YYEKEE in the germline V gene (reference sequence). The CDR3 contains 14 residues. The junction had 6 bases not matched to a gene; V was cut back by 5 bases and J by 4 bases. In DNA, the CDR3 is TGTGCCAGCAGGCCTCCGGGACAGGGGTACGAGCAGTACTTC. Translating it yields CASRPPGQGYEQYF.

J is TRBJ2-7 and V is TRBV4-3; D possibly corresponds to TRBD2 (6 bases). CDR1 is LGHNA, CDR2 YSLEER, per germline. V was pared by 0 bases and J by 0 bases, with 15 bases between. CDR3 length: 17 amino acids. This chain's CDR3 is CASSQDEIAESSYEQYF. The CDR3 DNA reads TGCGCCAGCAGCCAAGATGAGATAGCGGAGAGCTCCTACGAGCAGTACTTC.

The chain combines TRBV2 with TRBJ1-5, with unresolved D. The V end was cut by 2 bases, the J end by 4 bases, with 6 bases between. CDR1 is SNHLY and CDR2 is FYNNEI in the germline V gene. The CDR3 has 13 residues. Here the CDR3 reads CASSERGNQPQHF. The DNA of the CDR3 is TGTGCCAGCAGTGAACGAGGTAATCAGCCCCAGCATTTT.

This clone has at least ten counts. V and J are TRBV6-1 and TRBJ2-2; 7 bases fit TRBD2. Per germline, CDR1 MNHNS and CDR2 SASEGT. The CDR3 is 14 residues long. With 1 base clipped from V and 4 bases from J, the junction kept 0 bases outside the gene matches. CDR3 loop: CASSEGTSTGELFF. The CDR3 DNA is TGTGCCAGCAGTGAAGGGACTAGCACCGGGGAGCTGTTTTTT.

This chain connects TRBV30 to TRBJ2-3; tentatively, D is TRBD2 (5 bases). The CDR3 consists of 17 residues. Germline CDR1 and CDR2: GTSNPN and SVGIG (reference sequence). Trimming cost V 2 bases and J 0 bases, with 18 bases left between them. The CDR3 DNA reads TGTGCCTGGAGTCCCGCACGGAGGATTGCTAGCACAGATACGCAGTATTTT. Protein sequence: CAWSPARRIASTDTQYF.

The CDR3 nucleotides read TGCGCCAGCAGCCAAGACGAGGCGGGGCTACACACCGGGGAGCTGTTTTTT. This encodes CASSQDEAGLHTGELFF. This chain links TRBV4-1 with TRBJ2-2, with D perhaps TRBD2 (6 bases). The CDR3 has 17 residues. V lost 0 bases and J lost 3, with 14 bases in between. Germline CDR1 reads MGHRA; CDR2 reads YSYEKL.

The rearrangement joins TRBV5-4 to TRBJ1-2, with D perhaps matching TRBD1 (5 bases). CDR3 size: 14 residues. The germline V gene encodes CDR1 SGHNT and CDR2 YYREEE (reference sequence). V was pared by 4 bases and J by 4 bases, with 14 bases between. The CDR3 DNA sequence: TGTGCCAGCAGCCAGGGATCTGGCGGCTATGGCTACACCTTC. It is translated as CASSQGSGGYGYTF.

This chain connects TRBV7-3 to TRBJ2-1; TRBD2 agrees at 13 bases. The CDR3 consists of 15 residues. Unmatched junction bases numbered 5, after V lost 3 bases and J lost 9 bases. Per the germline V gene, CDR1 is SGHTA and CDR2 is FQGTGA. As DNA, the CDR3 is TGTGCCAGCAGCTTCACTAGCGGGGGGGCCCGTGAGCAGTTCTTC. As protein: CASSFTSGGAREQFF.

CDR3 region: CASSPRGGAILTNYGYTF. In DNA form, the CDR3 reads TGTGCCAGCAGCCCCAGAGGAGGGGCCATCCTTACTAACTATGGCTACACCTTC. V is TRBV5-4 and J is TRBJ1-2, with D possibly being TRBD1 (5 bases). The V end was cut by 4 bases, the J end by 0 bases, with 22 bases between. The V gene's germline CDR1 is SGHNT and CDR2 YYREEE (reference sequence). The CDR3 covers 18 residues.

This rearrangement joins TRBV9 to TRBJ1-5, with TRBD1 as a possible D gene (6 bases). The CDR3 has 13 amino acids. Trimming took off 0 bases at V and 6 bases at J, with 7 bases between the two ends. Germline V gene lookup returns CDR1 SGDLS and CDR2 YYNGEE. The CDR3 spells CASSVAQGQPQHF. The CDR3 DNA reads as TGTGCCAGCAGCGTAGCACAGGGTCAGCCCCAGCATTTT.

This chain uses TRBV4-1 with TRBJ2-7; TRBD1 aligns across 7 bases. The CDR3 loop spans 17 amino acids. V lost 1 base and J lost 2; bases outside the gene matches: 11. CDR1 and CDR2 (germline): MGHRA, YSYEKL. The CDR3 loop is CASSQVVIRDSPYEQYF. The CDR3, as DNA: TGCGCCAGCAGCCAAGTCGTAATACGGGACAGTCCCTACGAGCAGTACTTC.

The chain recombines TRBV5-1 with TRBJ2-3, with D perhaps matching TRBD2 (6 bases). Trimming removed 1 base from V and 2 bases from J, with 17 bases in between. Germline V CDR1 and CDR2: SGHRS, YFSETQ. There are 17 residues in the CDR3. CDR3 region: CASSLREEAAITDTQYF. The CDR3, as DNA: TGCGCCAGCAGCTTGAGGGAGGAAGCCGCTATCACAGATACGCAGTATTTT.

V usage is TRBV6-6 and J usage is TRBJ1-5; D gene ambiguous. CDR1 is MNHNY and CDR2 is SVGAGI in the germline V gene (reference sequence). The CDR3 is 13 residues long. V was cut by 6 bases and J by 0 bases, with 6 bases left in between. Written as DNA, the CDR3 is TGTGCCAGCAGGCCTAATAGCAATCAGCCCCAGCATTTT. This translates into CASRPNSNQPQHF.

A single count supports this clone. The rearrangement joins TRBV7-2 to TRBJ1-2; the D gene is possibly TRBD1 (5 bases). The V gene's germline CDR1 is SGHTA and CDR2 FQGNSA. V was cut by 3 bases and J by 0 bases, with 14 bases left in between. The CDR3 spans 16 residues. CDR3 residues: CASSFVGGSANYGYTF. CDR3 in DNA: TGTGCCAGCAGCTTCGTGGGGGGATCAGCTAACTATGGCTACACCTTC.

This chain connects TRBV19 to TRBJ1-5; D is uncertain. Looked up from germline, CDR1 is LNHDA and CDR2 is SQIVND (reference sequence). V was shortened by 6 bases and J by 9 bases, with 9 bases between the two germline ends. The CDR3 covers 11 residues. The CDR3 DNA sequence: TGTGCCAGTAGCCCATCAGGGCCCCAGCATTTT. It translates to CASSPSGPQHF.

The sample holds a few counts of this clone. CDR3 sequence reads: CASSKTERTAGELFF. The CDR3 DNA reads as TGTGCCAGCAGCAAGACAGAACGAACGGCCGGGGAGCTGTTTTTT. This chain connects TRBV5-5 to TRBJ2-2; possibly TRBD1 for D (5 bases). CDR1 is SGHKS and CDR2 is YYEKEE in the germline V gene (reference sequence). The CDR3 covers 15 residues. Trimming pared 4 bases from V and 6 bases from J, leaving 16 bases between.

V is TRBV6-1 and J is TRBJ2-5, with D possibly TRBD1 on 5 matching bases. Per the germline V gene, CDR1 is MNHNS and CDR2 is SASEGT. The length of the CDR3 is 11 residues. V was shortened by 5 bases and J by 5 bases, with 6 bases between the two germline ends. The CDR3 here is CASSYRETQYF. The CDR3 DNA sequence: TGTGCCAGCAGTTACAGGGAGACCCAGTACTTC.

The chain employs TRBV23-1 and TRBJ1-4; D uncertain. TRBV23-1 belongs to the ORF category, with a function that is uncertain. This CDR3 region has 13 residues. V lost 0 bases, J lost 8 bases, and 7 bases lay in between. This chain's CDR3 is CASSQSLGEKLFF. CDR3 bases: TGCGCCAGCAGTCAATCCCTAGGAGAAAAACTGTTTTTT.

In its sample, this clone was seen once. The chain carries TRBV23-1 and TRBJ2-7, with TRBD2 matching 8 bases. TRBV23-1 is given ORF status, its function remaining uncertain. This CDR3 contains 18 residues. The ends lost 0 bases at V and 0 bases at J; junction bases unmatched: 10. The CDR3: CASSQSIQWRGVSYEQYF. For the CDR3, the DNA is TGCGCCAGCAGTCAATCAATACAATGGCGGGGGGTCTCCTACGAGCAGTACTTC.